This TCR beta chain was identified in a study of blood T cell repertoires in COVID-19 (dated by TCRdb to the early 2020s). For the study in its entirety: Samples from collaborators originated in the United States, Italy and Spain and spanned both the acute and convalescent phases of COVID-19. The samples were drawn from two sources: the first 160 participants of the ongoing ImmuneRACE study, and over 1,000 subjects contributed by 6 global collaborators. Deeply sampled blood TCRbeta repertoires from subjects exposed to, actively infected with, or recovered from COVID-19 were included in the dataset. The prospective study material was composed of cDNA or gDNA derived from T cells, B-cell-depleted T cells, or PBMCs. Where available, HLA class I and class II types were obtained from metadata supplied by the sample provider rather than from assay-based typing. A freely available public database, intended as a resource for researchers studying the immune response to SARS-CoV-2, is where the repertoires were released. Sample metadata almost always included a de-identified subject ID, COVID-19 status, age in years and sex. The study at large found these results: The amount of clinical and demographic metadata varied by source and participant and was provided uncurated.

Each collaborating institution followed its own protocols to collect whole blood in K2EDTA tubes. Collaborator samples were shipped for TCRbeta analysis as frozen whole blood, isolated PBMCs, or DNA extracted from either sample type. Reading the germline V gene gives CDR1 LGHNT and CDR2 FRNRAP. V gives up 3 bases and J gives up 4 bases, and the segment between their germline ends measures 12 bases. The cysteine opens and the phenylalanine closes a CDR3 of 14 amino acids. Just the 42-base CDR3 DNA is kept, in frame starting at base 1. TCRbeta CDR3 regions were amplified from genomic DNA using the immunoSEQ Assay, a bias-controlled multiplex PCR. The original methods were these. The number of nucleated cells in each sample was estimated by amplification of reference gene primers within the assay. To quantify the absolute abundance of each unique TCRbeta CDR3 rearrangement, sequence reads were collapsed and filtered. Productive Simpson clonality was computed per sample as the square root of Simpson's diversity index over productive rearrangements. TCRdb holds this immuneACCESS table with in-frame rearrangements only. Some clones are missing; in checked studies, unresolved V genes explain under half, and the rest has no known cause. V and J calls plus clone size are reproduced from that table; the DNA served to infer D and trimming. The sample contains approximately 84,000 clones, roughly 85% of them found a single time. The ten most abundant clones make up around 15% of the sample.

Regarding this clone: Its antigen remains undetermined. Base qualities were left out, and no much larger clone turns up one base away.

The chain is made from TRBV12-5 and TRBJ1-1; the D gene identity is not certain. This clonotype was sampled from a human donor in a cohort sampled during active COVID-19. Sequences were obtained from peripheral blood. The CDR3 reads as follows: CASGLSAGGTEAFF. The nucleotide sequence is given as TGTGCTAGTGGTTTATCCGCGGGAGGCACTGAAGCTTTCTTT.